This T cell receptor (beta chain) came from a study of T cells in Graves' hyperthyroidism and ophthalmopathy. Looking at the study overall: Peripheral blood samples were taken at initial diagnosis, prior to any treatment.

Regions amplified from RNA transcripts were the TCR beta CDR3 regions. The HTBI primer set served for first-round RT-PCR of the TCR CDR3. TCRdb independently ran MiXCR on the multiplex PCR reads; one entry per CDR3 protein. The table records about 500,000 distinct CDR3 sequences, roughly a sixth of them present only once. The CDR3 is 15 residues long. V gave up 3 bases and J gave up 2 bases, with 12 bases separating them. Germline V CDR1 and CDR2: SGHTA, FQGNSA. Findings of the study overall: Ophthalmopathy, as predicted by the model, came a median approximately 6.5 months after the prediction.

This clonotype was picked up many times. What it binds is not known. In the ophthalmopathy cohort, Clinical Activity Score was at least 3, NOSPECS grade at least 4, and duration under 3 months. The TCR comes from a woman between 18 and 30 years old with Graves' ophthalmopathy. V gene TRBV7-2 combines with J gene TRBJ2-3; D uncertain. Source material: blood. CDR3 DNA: TGTGCCAGCAGCTTTGAAAGGCTACTCACAGATACGCAGTATTTT. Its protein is CASSFERLLTDTQYF.